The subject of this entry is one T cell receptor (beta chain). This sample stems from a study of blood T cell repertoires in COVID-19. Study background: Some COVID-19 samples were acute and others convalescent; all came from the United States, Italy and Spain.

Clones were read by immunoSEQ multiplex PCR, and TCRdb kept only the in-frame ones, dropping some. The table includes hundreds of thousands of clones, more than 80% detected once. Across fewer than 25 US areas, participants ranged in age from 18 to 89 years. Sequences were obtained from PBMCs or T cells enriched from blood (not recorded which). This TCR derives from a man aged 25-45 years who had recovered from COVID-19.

The CDR3 loop reads CASRPREILSLYNEQFF. The CDR3 DNA sequence: TGTGCCAGCAGGCCCCGGGAGATCCTATCCCTCTACAATGAGCAGTTCTTC. This sequence joins TRBV11-3 and TRBJ2-1; TRBD2 is a possible D gene (6 bases). Per germline, CDR1 SGHNT and CDR2 YENEEA. The CDR3 extends over 17 amino acids. The V and J ends lost 6 bases and 3 bases respectively, with 21 bases between them.